The present entry profiles one TCR beta chain with its context. In its sample, this clone was seen once. The antigen this receptor binds is unknown. No much larger clone is present one base from it, and per-base qualities are unavailable. Library construction relied on the immunoSEQ multiplex PCR assay. For TCR sequencing, RNA was extracted from every sample and reverse transcribed into cDNA to serve as template. SuperScript III was used to make first-strand cDNA, primed with a 2:1 mix of oligo-dT and random hexamers. Amplification bias was assessed with a synthetic immune receptor repertoire, and residual bias was removed computationally. In the original analysis: Raw reads were preprocessed to remove errors, and CDR3 was defined by IMGT conventions from the conserved cysteine to phenylalanine. To get clonality, Shannon entropy was normalized by log2 of the number of productive unique TCRs and the result was subtracted from 1. Whether each scalp clone was CD4 or CD8 was inferred by checking scalp TCRbeta sequences against the CD4 and CD8 repertoires from sorted blood. TCRdb mirrors the immuneACCESS table, restricted to in-frame sequences. Some clones are absent from its copies; in checked studies, under half trace to an unresolved V gene, and the reason for the others is unknown. That table is the source of V, J and clone size, and D and trimming were worked out from the DNA. For this sample the table gives roughly 150,000 clones, of which under 60% were detected only once. The leading ten clones occupy approximately 19% of the sample.

The sample is drawn from a study of CD8+ T cells in alopecia areata (dated by TCRdb to the late 2010s). Background for the entire study: Treated patients were enrolled in an open-label pilot trial of oral tofacitinib, 5 to 10 mg twice daily, for moderate-to-severe alopecia areata. RNA came from the PAXgene miRNA kit for fixed scalp, the miRNeasy kit for PBMCs, and the RNeasy kit for mouse skin. To study T cell clonal expansion in alopecia areata, the researchers applied high-throughput TCRbeta sequencing to both the C3H/HeJ mouse model and human patients. TCRbeta CDR3 regions were amplified by immunoSEQ multiplex PCR with 35 Vbeta forward and 13 Jbeta reverse primers. Clonality in the scalp was compared among normal scalp (n=4), patchy alopecia areata scalp (n=8), and alopecia totalis/universalis scalp (n=8). Tofacitinib was given for 6 to 18 months, followed by 6 months of follow-up off drug to assess delayed response and recurrence. Biopsies were taken from tofacitinib-treated patients at baseline and at 4 and 24 weeks of treatment, and a later scalp biopsy was taken in several of the tofacitinib-treated patients. On the human side, TCRbeta sequencing was run on scalp tissue and on sorted CD4+ and CD8+ peripheral blood T cells from healthy controls and from alopecia areata patients with either patchy or totalis/universalis disease. Results and caveats for the whole study, not just this receptor: Shared TCR sequences between patients were less evident than in mice, which may be partly attributable to HLA diversity in the patient population. Compared with normal scalp, lesional scalp had higher clonality and more expanded CD8+ clones, particularly in alopecia totalis/universalis, a pattern that suggests antigenic drive. Resident alphabeta T cells in normal human skin are also sequenced, complicating scalp TCR repertoire analysis, unlike mouse skin dominated by gammadelta T cells.

Including cysteine and phenylalanine, the CDR3 has 13 amino acids. Only the CDR3 DNA is retained, 39 bases long and in frame from the first base. CDR1 MNHEY and CDR2 SMNVEV are derived from the germline V gene (reference sequence). Trimming costs V 6 bases and J 4 bases, and their ends lie 10 bases apart. According to the study, the label for this sample's time point signals: baseline before oral tofacitinib. From alopecia areata patients, peripheral blood was collected along with lesional scalp punch biopsies. PBMCs were isolated by density centrifugation and stained for CD3, CD4 and CD8, after which CD4+ and CD8+ T cells were sorted on a FACSAria.

The chain is assembled from TRBV27 and TRBJ2-1; the D gene is possibly TRBD2, with 6 bases matching. The sequences come from CD8+ T cells sorted from blood, collected at week 0. This receptor was taken from a human donor with alopecia areata. The CDR3 has the sequence CASSSGTYNEQFF. The bases are TGTGCCAGCAGCTCCGGGACTTACAATGAGCAGTTCTTC.